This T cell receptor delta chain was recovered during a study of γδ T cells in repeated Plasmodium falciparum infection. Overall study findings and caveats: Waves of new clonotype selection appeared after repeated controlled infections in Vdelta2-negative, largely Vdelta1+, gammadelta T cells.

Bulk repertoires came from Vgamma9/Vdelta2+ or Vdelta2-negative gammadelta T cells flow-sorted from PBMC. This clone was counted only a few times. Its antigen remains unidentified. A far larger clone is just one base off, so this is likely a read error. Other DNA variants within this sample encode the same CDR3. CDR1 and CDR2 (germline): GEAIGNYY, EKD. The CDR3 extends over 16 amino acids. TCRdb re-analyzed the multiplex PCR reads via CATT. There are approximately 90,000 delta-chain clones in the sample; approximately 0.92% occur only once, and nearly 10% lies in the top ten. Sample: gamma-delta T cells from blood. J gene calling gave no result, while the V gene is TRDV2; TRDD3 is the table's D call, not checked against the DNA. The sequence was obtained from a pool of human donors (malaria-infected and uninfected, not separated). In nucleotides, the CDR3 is TGTGCCTGTGACACCCTCGGGGATAAGGTGGCCGATAAACTCATCTTC. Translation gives CACDTLGDKVADKLIF.